A single sample gave rise to the 17 T cell receptor beta chains below, sequenced in a study of OX40 agonist ivuxolimab in advanced cancers. The assay was immunoSEQ multiplex PCR, and TCRdb's table has in-frame clones only and misses some. Of around 18,000 clones in the sample, approximately 83% were seen once. Material: CD4+ or CD8+ T cells sorted from blood, obtained in a trial of the OX40 agonist ivuxolimab. The receptors shown here come from an adult with an advanced solid tumor such as melanoma, head and neck, liver or kidney cancer.

This chain links TRBV27 with TRBJ2-2; D is perhaps TRBD1 (5 bases). The CDR3 covers 14 residues. V dropped 3 bases and J dropped 0 bases, with 5 bases sitting between them. Germline CDR1 MNHEY, CDR2 SMNVEV (reference sequence). The CDR3 DNA sequence: TGTGCCAGCAGTTTGGACACGAACACCGGGGAGCTGTTTTTT. Its protein is CASSLDTNTGELFF.

CDR3 sequence reads: CASSLVPGLGNEQFF. CDR3 sequence (DNA): TGTGCCAGCAGCTTAGTCCCCGGACTAGGGAATGAGCAGTTCTTC. The chain recombines TRBV7-2 with TRBJ2-1, with 7 bases lining up with TRBD2. This CDR3 region has 15 residues. The V and J ends lost 1 base and 7 bases, in that order; junction bases with no gene match: 7. Germline V gene data show CDR1 as SGHTA and CDR2 as FQGNSA.

J is TRBJ2-1 and V is TRBV19, with 7 nucleotides matching TRBD1. The CDR3 has 15 amino acids. V shed 7 bases and J 5 bases; nucleotides not matched to a gene: 11. Germline CDR1 is LNHDA and CDR2 is SQIVND (reference sequence). CDR3 sequence: CASKLNRGANNEQFF. The CDR3 DNA reads as TGTGCCAGTAAATTAAACAGGGGAGCGAACAATGAGCAGTTCTTC.

The gene calls are TRBV7-9 and TRBJ2-3; D is unclear. Germline V gives CDR1 SEHNR, CDR2 FQNEAQ (reference sequence). V was trimmed by 5 bases and J by 1 base, leaving 16 bases between them. The CDR3 extends over 16 amino acids. The DNA for the CDR3 is TGTGCCAGCAGCGTCCCCAAGGGTTGGGGCACAGATACGCAGTATTTT. It yields the protein CASSVPKGWGTDTQYF.

The chain joins TRBV6-1 to TRBJ2-2; tentative D call: TRBD2 (5 bases). The germline V gene has CDR1 MNHNS and CDR2 SASEGT. Trimming removed 5 bases from V and 5 bases from J, with 9 bases in between. The CDR3 spans 13 residues. DNA for the CDR3: TGTGCCAGCAGTCGGAGCGGAACCGGGGAGCTGTTTTTT. Its translation: CASSRSGTGELFF.

V and J are TRBV6-5 and TRBJ2-3; 10 positions agree with TRBD1. J gave up 0 bases and V 5 bases, and 2 bases lay outside the gene matches. Germline loops: CDR1 MNHEY, CDR2 SVGAGI. The CDR3 runs 15 residues. CDR3 nucleotide sequence: TGTGCCAGCAGTGGGACAGGGGTGAGCACAGATACGCAGTATTTT. This translates into CASSGTGVSTDTQYF.

The chain carries TRBV30 and TRBJ2-7; 8 nucleotides align to TRBD2. The germline V gene encodes CDR1 GTSNPN and CDR2 SVGIG (reference sequence). There are 15 residues in the CDR3. J lost 6 bases, V lost 8 bases, and 18 bases had no gene match. CDR3 amino acids: CAGLTLSGLETEQYF. In DNA form, the CDR3 reads TGTGCCGGACTAACCCTCTCGGGACTAGAGACCGAGCAGTACTTC. The entire variable domain, with the rest obtained from reference TRBV30 and TRBJ2-7, is as follows: SQTIHQWPATLVQPVGSPLSLECTVEGTSNPNLYWYRQAAGRGLQLLFYSVGIGQISSEVPQNLSASRPQDRQFILSSKKLLLSDSGFYLCAGLTLSGLETEQYFGPGTRLTVT.

V usage is TRBV5-4 and J usage is TRBJ2-1; TRBD1 might be the D (5 bases). The CDR3 extends over 16 amino acids. Germline V gene lookup returns CDR1 SGHNT and CDR2 YYREEE (reference sequence). V gave up 0 bases and J gave up 2 bases, with 12 bases separating them. CDR3 DNA: TGTGCCAGCAGCTTGGCAGGGTTGATCACCTACAATGAGCAGTTCTTC. Translated, it gives CASSLAGLITYNEQFF.

The V and J genes are TRBV5-6 and TRBJ2-1, with unresolved D. The germline gives CDR1 SGHDT, CDR2 YYEEEE. Trimming took off 2 bases at V and 0 bases at J, with 12 bases between the two ends. This CDR3 contains 16 residues. The CDR3 DNA sequence: TGTGCCAGCAGCTTACAATTCGGAAGCTCCTACAATGAGCAGTTCTTC. Encoded protein: CASSLQFGSSYNEQFF.

The chain combines TRBV28 with TRBJ1-3; D gene unclear. The CDR3 extends over 13 amino acids. From germline, CDR1 is MDHEN and CDR2 SYDVKM. The V gene lost 6 bases and the J gene lost 0 bases, with 6 bases spanning the gap. The CDR3 DNA sequence: TGTGCCAGCAGAGAGATCTCTGGAAACACCATATATTTT. It translates to CASREISGNTIYF.

The chain joins TRBV9 to TRBJ2-3; 10 nucleotides match TRBD2. CDR3 length equals 16 residues. Trimming removed 1 base from V and 4 bases from J; junction bases left unmatched: 6. Germline V gene sequence: CDR1 SGDLS, CDR2 YYNGEE. The CDR3 protein is CASSVTAGGGPDTQYF. CDR3 nucleotide sequence: TGTGCCAGCAGCGTAACAGCGGGAGGGGGCCCAGATACGCAGTATTTT.

V and J are TRBV20-1 and TRBJ1-2; no reliable D call. Looked up from germline, CDR1 is DFQATT and CDR2 is SNEGSKA (reference sequence). V was trimmed by 6 bases and J by 8 bases, leaving 13 bases between them. The CDR3 loop spans 11 amino acids. CDR3 residues: CSALPPGGYTF. The CDR3 DNA sequence: TGCAGTGCCCTCCCCCCAGGCGGCTACACCTTC.

This clone was counted only a few times. This CDR3 is CASRSTGGAGELFF. The CDR3 nucleotides read TGTGCCAGCAGGTCGACAGGGGGGGCCGGGGAGCTGTTTTTT. V gene TRBV6-5 combines with J gene TRBJ2-2; 9 nucleotides match TRBD1. The germline gives CDR1 MNHEY, CDR2 SVGAGI. The V gene end was trimmed by 6 bases and the J gene end by 6 bases; junction bases not matched to a gene: 5. The CDR3 sequence is 14 residues long.

This clone was seen a single time. The CDR3 bases are TGTGCCAGCAGTCAAGTACAGGGGCCTCCCCCCTACGAGCAGTACTTC. The encoded protein is CASSQVQGPPPYEQYF. The V gene is TRBV6-1, the J gene TRBJ2-7, with TRBD1 identical over 7 bases. This CDR3 region has 16 residues. Germline V gene data show CDR1 as MNHNS and CDR2 as SASEGT. The junction had 12 bases not matched to a gene; V was cut back by 5 bases and J by 2 bases.

The J gene is TRBJ2-1, the V gene TRBV5-4, with unresolved D. Deletions cut 0 bases from V and 7 bases from J, with 17 bases between. Germline V lookup: CDR1 SGHNT, CDR2 YYREEE (reference sequence). The CDR3 covers 16 residues. In DNA form, the CDR3 reads TGTGCCAGCAGCTTGGCGGTGAGGAGAGTAGGAAATGAGCAGTTCTTC. It yields the protein CASSLAVRRVGNEQFF.

The chain uses TRBV11-2 and TRBJ1-1, with TRBD1 matching 8 bases. Germline CDR1 and CDR2: SGHAT and FQNNGV. CDR3 size: 14 residues. The V gene end was trimmed by 3 bases and the J gene end by 5 bases; junction bases not matched to a gene: 5. CDR3 loop: CASSFPGGGTEAFF. Here the CDR3 DNA reads TGTGCCAGCAGCTTTCCAGGGGGCGGAACTGAAGCTTTCTTT.

The chain uses TRBV7-2 and TRBJ1-3; 12 bases fit TRBD1. Per the germline V gene, CDR1 is SGHTA and CDR2 is FQGNSA. The CDR3 is 13 residues long. J lost 8 bases, V lost 5 bases, and 1 base had no gene match. The CDR3 loop is CASSRDRGHTIYF. The CDR3 region has the DNA TGTGCCAGCAGCCGGGACAGGGGGCACACCATATATTTT.